This record looks at one TCR beta chain sequence and its context. The V and J ends lost 6 bases and 5 bases, in that order; junction bases with no gene match: 11. Germline V gene data show CDR1 as LGHNT and CDR2 as FRNRAP. This CDR3 region has 15 residues. The data are from a study of blood T cell repertoires in COVID-19. The participants were between about 18 and 90 years old and came from some 25 US areas. Data came from immunoSEQ multiplex PCR; TCRdb stores just in-frame clones and leaves some out. Seen here are a few hundred thousand clones, roughly 87% observed once, and the top ten hold about a tenth.

The J gene is TRBJ2-5, the V gene TRBV12-5; 8 nucleotides align to TRBD2. The receptor was derived from a young man with acute COVID-19. Source material: PBMCs or T cells enriched from blood (not recorded which). The chain's CDR3 is CASGKTSGLGETQYF. For the CDR3, the DNA is TGTGCTAGTGGCAAAACTAGCGGCCTCGGGGAGACCCAGTACTTC.